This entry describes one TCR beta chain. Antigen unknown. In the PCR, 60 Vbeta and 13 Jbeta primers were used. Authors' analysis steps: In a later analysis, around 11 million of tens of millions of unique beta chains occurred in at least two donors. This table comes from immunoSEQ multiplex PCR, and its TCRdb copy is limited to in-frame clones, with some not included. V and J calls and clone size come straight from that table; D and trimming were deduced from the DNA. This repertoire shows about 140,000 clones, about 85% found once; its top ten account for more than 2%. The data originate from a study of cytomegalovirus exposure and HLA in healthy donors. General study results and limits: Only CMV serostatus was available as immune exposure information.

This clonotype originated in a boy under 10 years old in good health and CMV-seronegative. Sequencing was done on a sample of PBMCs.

CDR3 DNA sequence: TGTGCCAGCAGCACCGGGACAGGGAAAAGGGAGCCCCAGCATTTT. This encodes CASSTGTGKREPQHF. V and J are TRBV5-4 and TRBJ1-5; the match to TRBD1 covers 9 bases. The CDR3 consists of 15 residues. V shed 4 bases, J shed 8 bases, and the junction held 10 bases outside the gene matches. Germline lookup yields CDR1 SGHNT and CDR2 YYREEE (reference sequence).